The 21 T cell receptor beta chains below were found in one sample sequenced in a study of OX40 agonist ivuxolimab in advanced cancers. Only in-frame clones appear in the TCRdb table, and some are missing; sequencing was by immunoSEQ multiplex PCR. The table has roughly 71,000 clones, roughly nine tenths seen once; the top ten hold 0.8% to 1.3%. The specimen was CD4+ or CD8+ T cells sorted from blood, collected in a trial of the OX40 agonist ivuxolimab. These TCRs come from an adult with an advanced solid tumor such as melanoma, head and neck, liver or kidney cancer.

This clone was recorded once. The chain carries TRBV18 and TRBJ2-1; 10 bases match TRBD2. The ends lost 3 bases at V and 0 bases at J; junction bases unmatched: 17. The CDR3 length is 21 residues. CDR1 and CDR2 (germline): KGHSH, LQKENI. CDR3 sequence reads: CASSPTAGTSDPSSSYNEQFF. The CDR3 DNA follows: TGTGCCAGCTCACCGACGGCCGGGACTAGCGACCCCTCGAGCTCCTACAATGAGCAGTTCTTC. The full variable domain, completed using reference TRBV18 and TRBJ2-1, is NAGVMQNPRHLVRRRGQEARLRCSPMKGHSHVYWYRQLPEEGLKFMVYLQKENIIDESGMPKERFSAEFPKEGPSILRIQQVVRGDSAAYFCASSPTAGTSDPSSSYNEQFFGPGTRLTVL.

The chain recombines TRBV30 with TRBJ1-6, with 7 bases aligning to TRBD1. With V trimmed by 6 bases and J by 8 bases, 4 bases remained unmatched. Germline CDR1 GTSNPN, CDR2 SVGIG (reference sequence). This CDR3 is built from 12 residues. The CDR3 coding sequence is TGTGCCTGCCAGGGGGGCGATTCACCCCTCCACTTT. Translation: CACQGGDSPLHF.

The rearrangement uses TRBV28 and TRBJ1-2; D call uncertain. Germline CDR1 MDHEN, CDR2 SYDVKM. V shed 7 bases and J shed 2 bases, with 8 bases lying between them. This CDR3 spans 12 amino acids. Here the CDR3 reads CASNRPNYGYTF. CDR3 DNA sequence: TGTGCCAGCAACCGACCAAACTATGGCTACACCTTC.

Notes on this clone: Without the conserved terminal phenylalanine or tryptophan, this CDR3 likely stems from a read error. The chain links TRBV28 to TRBJ1-2; D unclear. Germline CDR1 and CDR2: MDHEN and SYDVKM. Trimming took 3 bases from V and 5 from J, leaving 13 bases between them. The CDR3 extends over 14 amino acids. The CDR3 here is CASSLGSLSYGYTL. In nucleotides, the CDR3 is TGTGCCAGCAGTTTGGGTAGTTTGAGTTATGGCTACACCCTC.

V is TRBV6-6 and J is TRBJ1-1; TRBD1 aligns across 9 bases. The CDR3 contains 15 residues. Germline-derived CDR1 and CDR2 are MNHNY and SVGAGI (reference sequence). Trimming took 6 bases from V and 0 from J; bases not matched to a gene: 5. The CDR3 spells CASRGTGQVNTEAFF. CDR3 DNA sequence: TGTGCCAGCAGAGGGACAGGGCAGGTGAACACTGAAGCTTTCTTT.

This clone appeared a single time. The chain recombines TRBV28 with TRBJ1-4, with TRBD1 identical over 8 bases. J lost 3 bases, V lost 4 bases, and 1 base had no gene match. The germline V gene has CDR1 MDHEN and CDR2 SYDVKM. The CDR3 consists of 14 residues. CDR3 nucleotides: TGTGCCAGCAGTTCAGGGGGCTCTAATGAAAAACTGTTTTTT. It yields the protein CASSSGGSNEKLFF.

CDR3 bases: TGTGCCAGCTCTCCCTCCGGGACAGGGAACACCGGGGAGCTGTTTTTT. It codes for CASSPSGTGNTGELFF. The J gene is TRBJ2-2, the V gene TRBV18, with 8 bases matching TRBD1. The CDR3 runs 16 residues. Germline V lookup: CDR1 KGHSH, CDR2 LQKENI. V was clipped by 6 bases and J by 1 base; unmatched bases: 7. Supplemented by reference TRBV18 and TRBJ2-2, the full variable domain reads NAGVMQNPRHLVRRRGQEARLRCSPMKGHSHVYWYRQLPEEGLKFMVYLQKENIIDESGMPKERFSAEFPKEGPSILRIQQVVRGDSAAYFCASSPSGTGNTGELFFGEGSRLTVL.

The chain joins TRBV19 to TRBJ2-3; 9 bases line up with TRBD1. Germline trimming cut 6 bases from V and 1 base from J; bases unmatched to any gene: 5. This CDR3 spans 15 amino acids. Germline loops: CDR1 LNHDA, CDR2 SQIVND (reference sequence). CDR3 sequence (DNA): TGTGCCAGTAGCCCGGACAGGGGTGGCACAGATACGCAGTATTTT. Amino acids: CASSPDRGGTDTQYF.

V and J are TRBV4-1 and TRBJ1-5; D is ambiguous. Per germline, CDR1 MGHRA and CDR2 YSYEKL. The CDR3 spans 13 residues. Trimming stripped 1 base from V and 2 bases from J, with 3 bases between. The CDR3 coding sequence is TGCGCCAGCAGCCAAGTCGGCAATCAGCCCCAGCATTTT. Its protein product is CASSQVGNQPQHF.

J is TRBJ2-3 and V is TRBV7-2, with 9 bases fitting TRBD1. J lost 0 bases, V lost 8 bases, and 3 bases had no gene match. In germline, CDR1 is SGHTA, CDR2 FQGNSA. This CDR3 has 14 amino acids. The CDR3 sequence: CASLDRGSTDTQYF. The CDR3 DNA sequence: TGTGCCAGCTTGGACAGGGGAAGCACAGATACGCAGTATTTT.

V gene TRBV18 combines with J gene TRBJ1-2; D is possibly TRBD1 (5 bases). V gave up 4 bases and J gave up 2 bases, with 11 bases separating them. The CDR3 covers 14 residues. Germline V gives CDR1 KGHSH, CDR2 LQKENI. Here the CDR3 reads CASSLGTGNYGYTF. CDR3 coding DNA: TGTGCCAGCTCACTTGGGACGGGGAACTATGGCTACACCTTC.

The table lists this clone with a count of one. The chain carries TRBV7-2 and TRBJ2-7; 10 bases agree with TRBD2. V lost 4 bases to trimming and J lost 12 bases; unmatched junction nucleotides: 9. The germline V gene encodes CDR1 SGHTA and CDR2 FQGNSA. The CDR3 is 13 residues long. Written as DNA, the CDR3 is TGTGCCAGCAGCTCCTGGGGACTAGCGAAGCTGTACTTC. Its protein product is CASSSWGLAKLYF. Filled out from reference TRBV7-2 and TRBJ2-7, the complete variable domain reads GAGVSQSPSNKVTEKGKDVELRCDPISGHTALYWYRQSLGQGLEFLIYFQGNSAPDKSGLPSDRFSAERTGGSVSTLTIQRTQQEDSAVYLCASSSWGLAKLYFGPGTRLTVT.

This sequence joins TRBV18 and TRBJ1-1; 10 positions match TRBD1. CDR1 is KGHSH, CDR2 LQKENI, per germline. With V trimmed by 2 bases and J by 1 base, 7 bases remained unmatched. This CDR3 has 17 residues. The CDR3 region is CASSPMGTGVGNTEAFF. In nucleotides, the CDR3 is TGTGCCAGCTCACCAATGGGGACAGGGGTCGGGAACACTGAAGCTTTCTTT.

This chain's CDR3 is CSVEGLAETQYF. The CDR3 nucleotides are TGCAGCGTTGAGGGGTTAGCTGAGACCCAGTACTTC. This sequence joins TRBV29-1 and TRBJ2-5, with D hard to call. The CDR3 consists of 12 residues. V was pared by 3 bases and J by 5 bases, with 10 bases between. In germline, CDR1 is SQVTM, CDR2 ANQGSEA.

The rearrangement uses TRBV7-8 and TRBJ1-5, with no clear D. There are 15 residues in the CDR3. Germline V gene data show CDR1 as SGHVS and CDR2 as FQNEAQ. V lost 1 base and J 0 bases, leaving 7 bases between the germline ends. The CDR3 protein is CASSLEIYSNQPQHF. The CDR3 coding sequence is TGTGCCAGCAGCTTAGAAATTTATAGCAATCAGCCCCAGCATTTT. The full variable domain, with the rest looked up from reference TRBV7-8 and TRBJ1-5, is GAGVSQSPRYKVAKRGQDVALRCDPISGHVSLFWYQQALGQGPEFLTYFQNEAQLDKSGLPSDRFFAERPEGSVSTLKIQRTQQEDSAVYLCASSLEIYSNQPQHFGDGTRLSIL.

V gene TRBV11-2 combines with J gene TRBJ2-7; 10 nucleotides agree with TRBD1. Germline assignment: CDR1 SGHAT and CDR2 FQNNGV. The CDR3 length is 15 residues. V lost 1 base, J lost 3 bases, and 3 bases stayed unmatched. The CDR3, as DNA: TGTGCCAGCAGCTTAGCCTGGACAGGGGGCTACGAGCAGTACTTC. Translation: CASSLAWTGGYEQYF.

This chain joins TRBV6-1 and TRBJ2-7; the D is unclear. Germline-derived CDR1 and CDR2 are MNHNS and SASEGT. V lost 6 bases and J lost 4, with 19 bases in between. The CDR3 extends over 15 amino acids. The CDR3 DNA reads TGTGCCAGCAGACCGACCCACTCGGGCCAGTACGAGCAGTACTTC. This sequence encodes CASRPTHSGQYEQYF.

This rearrangement joins TRBV15 to TRBJ1-5, with D perhaps matching TRBD1 (5 bases). Germline assignment: CDR1 LNHNV and CDR2 YYDKDF (reference sequence). Between the trimmed V and J ends, which lost 3 bases and 2 bases, there was a span of 11 bases. The CDR3 length is 15 residues. CDR3 in amino acids: CATSRGRGGNQPQHF. As DNA, the CDR3 is TGTGCCACCAGCAGGGGGCGGGGCGGCAATCAGCCCCAGCATTTT. Drawing the rest from reference TRBV15 and TRBJ1-5, the complete variable domain is DAMVIQNPRYQVTQFGKPVTLSCSQTLNHNVMYWYQQKSSQAPKLLFHYYDKDFNNEADTPDNFQSRRPNTSFCFLDIRSPGLGDTAMYLCATSRGRGGNQPQHFGDGTRLSIL.

The chain joins TRBV5-1 to TRBJ2-5, with a possible D match to TRBD1 (6 bases). Trimming removed 0 bases at V and 5 bases at J, with 11 bases between. The germline CDR1 and CDR2 sequences are SGHRS and YFSETQ. The CDR3 covers 14 residues. CDR3 region: CASSLETGRETQYF. The CDR3 nucleotides read TGCGCCAGCAGCTTGGAGACAGGCCGGGAGACCCAGTACTTC.

The V call is TRBV2, the J call TRBJ2-5; D remains unclear. Trimming pared 8 bases from V and 5 bases from J, leaving 12 bases between. This CDR3 is 12 amino acids long. CDR1 SNHLY and CDR2 FYNNEI come from the germline V gene. In nucleotides, the CDR3 is TGTGCCAGCCGGACGGCCGTCGAGACCCAGTACTTC. It encodes CASRTAVETQYF.

The rearrangement links TRBV2 to TRBJ1-2, with D hard to call. Looked up from germline, CDR1 is SNHLY and CDR2 is FYNNEI. This CDR3 is 13 amino acids long. V was trimmed by 4 bases and J by 4 bases, leaving 10 bases between them. The CDR3 DNA is TGTGCCAGCAGTGTAGGGTTGGGCTATGGCTACACCTTC. Protein product: CASSVGLGYGYTF.